This T cell receptor (beta chain) stems from a study of T cell responses to AZD1222 COVID-19 vaccine. Repertoires were generated with immunoSEQ multiplex PCR, while TCRdb's copy carries only in-frame clones and drops some. The table includes over 150,000 clones, 87% detected once. The trim removed 6 bases at V and 7 bases at J, leaving 11 bases unmatched. The CDR3 is 14 amino acids. From germline, CDR1 is SNHLY and CDR2 FYNNEI. V is TRBV2 and J is TRBJ1-2; 7 positions match TRBD1. The TCR comes from an adult in good health. Sequenced here: peripheral blood, sampled on day 0 of AZD1222 vaccination. The CDR3 protein is CASRNQGGKSGYTF. The DNA of the CDR3 is TGTGCCAGCAGGAACCAGGGGGGGAAGAGTGGCTACACCTTC.